This T cell receptor beta chain was sequenced during a study of CD8+CD57+ T cells in acquired aplastic anemia. The overall study: Across the sorted CD4+ and CD8+ cells, DNA amounts averaged 3.2 ug.

Genomic DNA acted as the template from which TCR beta VDJ combination and CDR3 sequence profiling were carried out. Via MiXCR, TCRdb re-called the reads, giving one row per CDR3 protein. This sample has hundreds of thousands of distinct CDR3 sequences, with 45% to 65% found just once. The CDR3 contains 13 residues. Germline V gene lookup returns CDR1 SGHRS and CDR2 YFSETQ. The V gene lost 2 bases and the J gene lost 5 bases, with 11 bases spanning the gap. Study-wide points: Sharing between patients and controls was observed for 25 to 30 CD8+ CDR3 sequences. With respect to CD8+ Simpson's diversity, patients and controls did not differ significantly.

Regarding this clonotype: Its matching antigen is unknown.

The TCR comes from a human donor with severe aplastic anemia or a healthy control (not recorded which). Sequences were obtained from sorted CD4+, CD8+, or CD8+CD57+ T cells (not recorded which) from PBMCs. The rearrangement uses TRBV5-1 and TRBJ2-7; D is uncertain. CDR3 DNA sequence: TGCGCCAGCAGCTTAGTACATTCGAACGAGCAGTACTTC. It translates to CASSLVHSNEQYF.